Each of the 10 T cell receptor beta chains below was sequenced from the same sample in a study of CD8+ T cells in alopecia areata. Extracted RNA was reverse transcribed, and the resulting cDNA served as sequencing template. Using immunoSEQ multiplex PCR, the repertoire was profiled, and TCRdb retains in-frame clones only, with some absent. The repertoire holds under 250,000 clones, with 57% as singletons. The sample here was CD4+ T cells sorted from blood, taken at week 0. The receptors here all came from a human donor with alopecia areata.

This clone was counted only a few times. The chain is built from TRBV27 and TRBJ2-7; no firm D call. The germline V gene has CDR1 MNHEY and CDR2 SMNVEV (reference sequence). V lost 7 bases to trimming and J lost 4 bases, with 11 bases between them. CDR3 length: 12 amino acids. The CDR3 sequence is CASNGPGYEQYF. DNA of the CDR3: TGTGCCAGCAATGGTCCCGGTTACGAGCAGTACTTC.

The gene calls are TRBV11-1 and TRBJ2-7; D perhaps matches TRBD2 (6 bases). V dropped 4 bases and J dropped 2 bases, with 12 bases sitting between them. CDR3 length: 14 residues. CDR1 and CDR2 (germline): SGHAT, FQDESV (reference sequence). CDR3 in DNA: TGTGCCAGCAGCTCAGAGGGAGGTGCCTACGAGCAGTACTTC. Amino acid sequence: CASSSEGGAYEQYF.

This clone was recorded a few times. V is TRBV6-1 and J is TRBJ2-7; D is unclear. From germline, CDR1 is MNHNS and CDR2 SASEGT. This CDR3 spans 12 amino acids. V was clipped by 1 base and J by 9 bases, with 10 bases between them. The DNA for the CDR3 is TGTGCCAGCAGTGAAGGAAGGGTTGTGCAGTACTTC. Translating gives CASSEGRVVQYF.

This clone has just a few counts. The chain employs TRBV19 and TRBJ1-5, with TRBD1 identical over 10 bases. Germline assignment: CDR1 LNHDA and CDR2 SQIVND (reference sequence). The V segment lost 6 bases and the J segment 2 bases; nucleotides outside the gene matches: 4. This CDR3 has 15 residues. The CDR3 DNA follows: TGTGCCAGTAGCGCCGGGACAGGGGGCAATCAGCCCCAGCATTTT. Protein sequence: CASSAGTGGNQPQHF. Full variable domain (missing parts from reference TRBV19 and TRBJ1-5): DGGITQSPKYLFRKEGQNVTLSCEQNLNHDAMYWYRQDPGQGLRLIYYSQIVNDFQKGDIAEGYSVSREKKESFPLTVTSAQKNPTAFYLCASSAGTGGNQPQHFGDGTRLSIL.

V and J are TRBV29-1 and TRBJ1-1; a possible D gene is TRBD1 (5 bases). V was cut by 3 bases and J by 8 bases, with 10 bases left in between. CDR3 length: 11 amino acids. Germline V gene data show CDR1 as SQVTM and CDR2 as ANQGSEA. The CDR3 here is CSVDRQLEAFF. CDR3 DNA: TGCAGCGTTGATCGACAGCTGGAAGCTTTCTTT.

The V and J genes are TRBV7-9 and TRBJ2-5; TRBD2 matches at 8 bases. Germline V gives CDR1 SEHNR, CDR2 FQNEAQ (reference sequence). The CDR3 has 14 amino acids. V lost 3 bases, J lost 2 bases, and 2 bases stayed unmatched. Written as DNA, the CDR3 is TGTGCCAGCAGCTTCGGGACTAGACAAGAGACCCAGTACTTC. It is translated as CASSFGTRQETQYF.

This clone was detected once. The chain carries TRBV9 and TRBJ2-7; the D call may be TRBD1 or TRBD2 (5 bases each). CDR3 length: 15 amino acids. Germline V CDR1 and CDR2: SGDLS, YYNGEE. Deletions cut 0 bases from V and 0 bases from J, with 10 bases between. CDR3: CASSVVPGSSYEQYF. The CDR3 coding sequence is TGTGCCAGCAGCGTAGTCCCAGGGAGCTCCTACGAGCAGTACTTC.

There are many counts of this clone. This chain links TRBV11-2 with TRBJ2-2; 9 nucleotides agree with TRBD1. Germline-derived CDR1 and CDR2 are SGHAT and FQNNGV. This CDR3 region has 17 residues. Trimming at V came to 5 bases and at J to 0 bases, leaving 7 bases not matched to a gene. The CDR3 spells CASSHITGGANTGELFF. For the CDR3, the DNA is TGTGCCAGCAGCCATATTACAGGGGGCGCGAACACCGGGGAGCTGTTTTTT.

The J gene is TRBJ2-2, the V gene TRBV4-2; TRBD1 agrees at 9 bases. Trimming removed 4 bases from V and 3 bases from J; junction bases left unmatched: 6. Per the germline V gene, CDR1 is LGHNA and CDR2 is YNFKEQ. The CDR3 has 16 residues. The CDR3 DNA is TGTGCCAGCAGCCCCCGGACAGGGGTTGACACCGGGGAGCTGTTTTTT. Its translation: CASSPRTGVDTGELFF.

The CDR3 DNA follows: TGTGCCAGCAGCCTCCGACAGCCTGAAGCTTTCTTT. It codes for CASSLRQPEAFF. The V call is TRBV5-6, the J call TRBJ1-1, with D possibly being TRBD1 (5 bases). In germline, CDR1 is SGHDT, CDR2 YYEEEE. The V and J ends lost 4 bases and 6 bases respectively, with 10 bases between them. CDR3 length: 12 residues.